This T cell receptor (beta chain) was captured in a study of blood T cell repertoires in COVID-19. For the study at large: The samples span acute and convalescent COVID-19 from the United States, Italy and Spain.

J lost 5 bases, V lost 0 bases, and 11 bases had no gene match. The CDR3 is 17 amino acids. Germline CDR1 and CDR2: MNHEY and SVGEGT. In the authors' methods: Using reference gene primer amplification, nucleated cell counts were estimated. The assay was immunoSEQ multiplex PCR, and TCRdb's table has in-frame clones only and misses some. V, J and clone size are those of that table, while D and trimming were read from the DNA. The table includes about 160,000 clones, 70% to 90% detected once. The cohort comprised adults aged about 18 to 100 years residing in 24 US areas. Resolution of symptoms, clearance, or two negative PCRs was present in recovered Cohort 3 donors.

This sequence originates from a man aged 35-49 years who had recovered from COVID-19. V usage is TRBV6-2 or TRBV6-3 and J usage is TRBJ1-1, with TRBD1 matching 8 bases. The sample consisted of PBMCs or T cells enriched from blood (not recorded which). The DNA for the CDR3 is TGTGCCAGCAGTTACTCTAGGGGCAGGGGGCGGTGGACTGAAGCTTTCTTT. Its translation is CASSYSRGRGRWTEAFF.